Sequencing of this T cell receptor beta chain was carried out in a study of T cells in Graves' hyperthyroidism and ophthalmopathy. Trimming took off 0 bases at V and 14 bases at J, with 20 bases between the two ends. Germline V gene sequence: CDR1 SGHTS, CDR2 YDEGEE. The CDR3 extends over 14 amino acids. In its sample, this clonotype was seen a few times. Its cognate antigen is unknown. Findings of the study overall: Most expanded thyroid clonotypes above 0.001 recurred in blood.

Authors of the study amplified TCR beta CDR3 regions from RNA transcripts. A set of HTBI primers served as the primers for a first-round RT-PCR of the TCR CDR3. TCRdb reprocessed the multiplex PCR reads via MiXCR and lists one record per CDR3 protein. The profile shows hundreds of thousands of distinct CDR3 sequences, about 14% of them singletons. The study included ophthalmopathy patients with Clinical Activity Score at least 3, NOSPECS grade at least 4 and duration under 3 months. The chain recombines TRBV5-8 with TRBJ1-2; weak D call: TRBD1 (6 bases). Sequencing input: blood. This receptor was obtained from a woman in her forties or fifties with Graves' ophthalmopathy. The CDR3: CASSLVRWGQRRTF. The CDR3 bases are TGTGCCAGCAGCTTGGTACGTTGGGGGCAGCGTAGAACCTTC.